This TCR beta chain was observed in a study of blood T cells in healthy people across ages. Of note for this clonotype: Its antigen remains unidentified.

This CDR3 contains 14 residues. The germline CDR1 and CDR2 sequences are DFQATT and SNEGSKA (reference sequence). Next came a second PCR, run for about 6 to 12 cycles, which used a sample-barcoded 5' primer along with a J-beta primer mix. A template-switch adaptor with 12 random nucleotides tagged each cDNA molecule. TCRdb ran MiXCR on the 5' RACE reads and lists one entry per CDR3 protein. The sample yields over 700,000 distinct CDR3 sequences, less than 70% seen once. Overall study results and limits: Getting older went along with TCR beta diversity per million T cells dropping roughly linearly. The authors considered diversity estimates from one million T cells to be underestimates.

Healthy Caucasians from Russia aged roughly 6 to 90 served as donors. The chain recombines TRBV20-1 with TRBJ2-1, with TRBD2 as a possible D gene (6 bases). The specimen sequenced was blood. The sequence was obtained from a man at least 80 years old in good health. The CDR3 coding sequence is TGCAATACTAGAGATCAATCCAGCGGGCCTGAGCAGTTCTTC. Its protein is CNTRDQSSGPEQFF.